These 8 T cell receptor beta chains came from one sample sequenced in a study of a mutant IDH1 vaccine in newly diagnosed glioma. These receptors' targets are unknown. Time point given: week 35, safety follow-up. Every single dose of the vaccine, 300 ug of mutant IDH1 20-mer peptide, came with topical imiquimod. TCRdb keeps only in-frame clones here, not all; method: immunoSEQ multiplex PCR. The sample shows tens of thousands of clones, about nine tenths of them seen only once. The material was PBMCs, obtained from a glioma patient whose treatment included an IDH1 peptide vaccine. Receptors were obtained from a man aged 35-49 years with glioma.

The rearrangement joins TRBV7-2 to TRBJ1-1, with a tentative D call TRBD1 (6 bases). The V end lost 8 bases, the J end lost 1 base, and 11 bases lay between the germline ends. The CDR3 length is 13 residues. Germline values: CDR1 SGHTA, CDR2 FQGNSA. The CDR3: CASGGQSNTEAFF. The CDR3 DNA sequence: TGTGCCAGCGGTGGACAGTCGAACACTGAAGCTTTCTTT.

The chain uses TRBV7-9 and TRBJ1-6; 7 nucleotides align to TRBD1. In germline, CDR1 is SEHNR, CDR2 FQNEAQ (reference sequence). The CDR3 spans 18 residues. The V gene end was trimmed by 4 bases and the J gene end by 8 bases; junction bases not matched to a gene: 17. Here the CDR3 DNA reads TGTGCCAGCAGCTCCATCCCGGGACAGATGGGTTACGATTCACCCCTCCACTTT. It specifies CASSSIPGQMGYDSPLHF.

The rearrangement joins TRBV4-1 to TRBJ2-5, with TRBD2 matching over 11 bases. The CDR3 sequence is 19 residues long. Per the germline V gene, CDR1 is MGHRA and CDR2 is YSYEKL. Losses at the gene ends were 0 bases for V and 5 bases for J; bases not matched to a gene: 14. Written as DNA, the CDR3 is TGCGCCAGCAGCCAAGATCCTGGTAGTAGCGGGAGGGCCGGGGAGACCCAGTACTTC. Amino acid sequence: CASSQDPGSSGRAGETQYF.

The chain links TRBV6-5 to TRBJ1-1, with D perhaps matching TRBD1 (5 bases). In germline, CDR1 is MNHEY, CDR2 SVGAGI. The CDR3 consists of 15 residues. Between the trimmed V and J ends, which lost 0 bases and 4 bases, there was a span of 12 bases. The chain's CDR3 is CASSYSRRGVTEAFF. CDR3 coding DNA: TGTGCCAGCAGTTACTCGAGAAGAGGGGTCACTGAAGCTTTCTTT.

This rearrangement joins TRBV7-8 to TRBJ2-7, with 16 bases aligning to TRBD2. Per germline, CDR1 SGHVS and CDR2 FQNEAQ. The CDR3 loop spans 17 amino acids. V was clipped by 5 bases and J by 6 bases; unmatched bases: 10. CDR3 sequence reads: CASSPGGTSGRAGEQYF. The CDR3 DNA reads TGTGCCAGCAGCCCAGGGGGGACTAGCGGGAGGGCGGGCGAGCAGTACTTC. The full variable domain, with the rest looked up from reference TRBV7-8 and TRBJ2-7, is GAGVSQSPRYKVAKRGQDVALRCDPISGHVSLFWYQQALGQGPEFLTYFQNEAQLDKSGLPSDRFFAERPEGSVSTLKIQRTQQEDSAVYLCASSPGGTSGRAGEQYFGPGTRLTVT.

This clone was recorded only once. The chain couples TRBV29-1 to TRBJ1-4; 7 nucleotides line up with TRBD1. V trimming: 7 bases; J trimming: 8 bases; junction bases outside the gene matches: 7. There are 12 residues in the CDR3. The germline V gene has CDR1 SQVTM and CDR2 ANQGSEA. The chain's CDR3 is CSARGFGEKLFF. The CDR3 DNA sequence: TGCAGCGCCAGGGGGTTCGGAGAAAAACTGTTTTTT.

The chain is built from TRBV5-4 and TRBJ1-5; D possibly corresponds to TRBD1 (5 bases). The CDR3 runs 15 residues. The germline V and J ends were trimmed by 4 bases and 2 bases, with 13 bases remaining between them. Germline V gene sequence: CDR1 SGHNT, CDR2 YYREEE (reference sequence). The CDR3 here is CASSAGPIGNQPQHF. The DNA of the CDR3 is TGTGCCAGCAGCGCGGGACCGATCGGCAATCAGCCCCAGCATTTT. Filled out from reference TRBV5-4 and TRBJ1-5, the complete variable domain reads ETGVTQSPTHLIKTRGQQVTLRCSSQSGHNTVSWYQQALGQGPQFIFQYYREEENGRGNFPPRFSGLQFPNYSSELNVNALELDDSALYLCASSAGPIGNQPQHFGDGTRLSIL.

This chain's CDR3 is CASSQELGVDTQYF. As DNA, the CDR3 is TGCGCCAGCAGCCAAGAATTAGGGGTGGATACGCAGTATTTT. The rearrangement links TRBV4-1 to TRBJ2-3, with D possibly matching TRBD1 (5 bases). This CDR3 has 14 residues. Germline assignment: CDR1 MGHRA and CDR2 YSYEKL. V was clipped by 0 bases and J by 6 bases, with 10 bases between them.